This record looks at one TCR beta chain sequence and its context. Assay: immunoSEQ multiplex PCR; the TCRdb copy retains only in-frame clones and omits some. The sample has about 260,000 clones, approximately 90% seen once. The ends lost 6 bases at V and 4 bases at J; junction bases unmatched: 7. Germline CDR1 and CDR2: SQVTM and ANQGSEA. The CDR3 loop spans 15 amino acids. Donors were grouped by their self-reported clinical history. A case of COVID-19 had been met by exposed participants within 2 weeks before study entry. This entry belongs to a study of blood T cell repertoires in COVID-19. The sequenced material came from PBMCs or T cells enriched from blood (not recorded which). The clonotype comes from a man aged 35 to 55 who had been exposed to COVID-19. The chain recombines TRBV29-1 with TRBJ2-5; TRBD2 matches at 14 bases. The CDR3 DNA sequence: TGCAGCGTGGGACTAGCGGGAGATCGGGGAGAGACCCAGTACTTC. Its protein product is CSVGLAGDRGETQYF.